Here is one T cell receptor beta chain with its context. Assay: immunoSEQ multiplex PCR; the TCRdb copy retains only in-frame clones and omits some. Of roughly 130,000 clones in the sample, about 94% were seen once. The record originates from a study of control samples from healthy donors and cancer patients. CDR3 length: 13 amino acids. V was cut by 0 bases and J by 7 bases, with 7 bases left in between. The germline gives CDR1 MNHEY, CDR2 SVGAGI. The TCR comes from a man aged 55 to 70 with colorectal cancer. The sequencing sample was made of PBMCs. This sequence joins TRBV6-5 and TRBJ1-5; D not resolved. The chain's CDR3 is CASSYSNGQPQHF. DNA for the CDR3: TGTGCCAGCAGTTACTCGAACGGGCAGCCCCAGCATTTT.